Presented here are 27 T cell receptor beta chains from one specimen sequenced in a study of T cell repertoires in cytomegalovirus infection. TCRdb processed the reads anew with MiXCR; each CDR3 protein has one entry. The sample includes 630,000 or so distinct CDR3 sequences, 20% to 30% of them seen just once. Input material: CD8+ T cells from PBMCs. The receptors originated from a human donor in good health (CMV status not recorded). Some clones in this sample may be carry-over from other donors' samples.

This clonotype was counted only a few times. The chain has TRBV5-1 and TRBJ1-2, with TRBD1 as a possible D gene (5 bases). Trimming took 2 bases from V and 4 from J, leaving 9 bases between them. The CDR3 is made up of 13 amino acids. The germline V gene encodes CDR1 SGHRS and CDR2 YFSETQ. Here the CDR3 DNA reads TGCGCCAGCAGCTTTGACAGCCCCTATGGCTACACCTTC. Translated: CASSFDSPYGYTF.

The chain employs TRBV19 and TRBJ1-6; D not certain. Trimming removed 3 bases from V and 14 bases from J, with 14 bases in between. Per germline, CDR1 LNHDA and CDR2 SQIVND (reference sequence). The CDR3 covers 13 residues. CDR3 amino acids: CASSMWTPMALHF. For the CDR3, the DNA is TGTGCCAGTAGTATGTGGACTCCCATGGCCCTCCACTTT.

The DNA for the CDR3 is TGTGCCAGCAGTTTACAGGTTCTCACCGGGGAGCTGTTTTTT. Translation: CASSLQVLTGELFF. The chain couples TRBV27 to TRBJ2-2; no clear D. The CDR3 totals 14 residues. Trimming took 2 bases from V and 4 from J, leaving 8 bases between them. Looked up from germline, CDR1 is MNHEY and CDR2 is SMNVEV (reference sequence).

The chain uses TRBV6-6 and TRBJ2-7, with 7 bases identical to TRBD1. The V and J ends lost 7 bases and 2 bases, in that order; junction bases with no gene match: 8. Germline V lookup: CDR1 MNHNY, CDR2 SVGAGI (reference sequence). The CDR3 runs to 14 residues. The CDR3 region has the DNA TGTGCCAGCACTATCGGGACAGTGGCCTACGAGCAGTACTTC. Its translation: CASTIGTVAYEQYF.

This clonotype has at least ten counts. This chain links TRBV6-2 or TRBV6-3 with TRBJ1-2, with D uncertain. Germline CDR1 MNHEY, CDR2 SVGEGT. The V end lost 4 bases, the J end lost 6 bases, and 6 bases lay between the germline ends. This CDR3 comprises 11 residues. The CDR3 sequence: CASSFGDGYTF. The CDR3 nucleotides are TGTGCCAGCAGTTTTGGGGATGGCTACACCTTC.

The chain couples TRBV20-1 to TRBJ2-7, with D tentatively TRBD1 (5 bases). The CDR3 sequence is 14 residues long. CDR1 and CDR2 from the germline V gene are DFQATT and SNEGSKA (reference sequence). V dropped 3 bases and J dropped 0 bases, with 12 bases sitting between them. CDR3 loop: CSARSQDTSYEQYF. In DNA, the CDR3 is TGCAGTGCTAGGTCACAGGATACCTCCTACGAGCAGTACTTC.

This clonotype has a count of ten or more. The CDR3 spells CASSFGQGALNEQFF. In DNA form, the CDR3 reads TGTGCCAGCAGCTTTGGGCAGGGGGCCCTAAATGAGCAGTTCTTC. V gene TRBV7-8 combines with J gene TRBJ2-1; 8 nucleotides align to TRBD1. V dropped 3 bases and J dropped 7; count of bases not matched to a gene: 8. CDR1 SGHVS and CDR2 FQNEAQ come from the germline V gene. The CDR3 contains 15 residues.

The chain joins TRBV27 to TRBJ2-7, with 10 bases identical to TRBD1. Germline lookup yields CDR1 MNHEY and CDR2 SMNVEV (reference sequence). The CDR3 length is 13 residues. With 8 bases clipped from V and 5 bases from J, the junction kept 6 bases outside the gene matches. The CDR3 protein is CASGAGTGDEQYF. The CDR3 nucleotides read TGTGCCAGCGGAGCCGGGACAGGGGACGAGCAGTACTTC.

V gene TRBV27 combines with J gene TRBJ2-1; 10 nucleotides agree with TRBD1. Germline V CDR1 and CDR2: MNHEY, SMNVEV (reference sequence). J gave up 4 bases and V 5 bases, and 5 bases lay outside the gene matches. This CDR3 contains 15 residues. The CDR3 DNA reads TGTGCCAGCAGTGAGACAGGGGGCCGGTACAATGAGCAGTTCTTC. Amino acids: CASSETGGRYNEQFF.

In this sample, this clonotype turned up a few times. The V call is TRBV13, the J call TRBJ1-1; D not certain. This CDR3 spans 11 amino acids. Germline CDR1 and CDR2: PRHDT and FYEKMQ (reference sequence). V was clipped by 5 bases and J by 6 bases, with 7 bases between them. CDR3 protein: CASSSSAEAFF. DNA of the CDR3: TGTGCCAGCAGCAGCTCGGCTGAAGCTTTCTTT.

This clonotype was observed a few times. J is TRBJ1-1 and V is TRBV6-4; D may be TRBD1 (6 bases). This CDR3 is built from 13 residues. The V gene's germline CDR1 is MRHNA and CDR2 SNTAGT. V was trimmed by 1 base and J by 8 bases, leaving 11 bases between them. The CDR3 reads CASSDYTGTEAFF. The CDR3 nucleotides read TGTGCCAGCAGTGACTATACAGGGACGGAAGCTTTCTTT.

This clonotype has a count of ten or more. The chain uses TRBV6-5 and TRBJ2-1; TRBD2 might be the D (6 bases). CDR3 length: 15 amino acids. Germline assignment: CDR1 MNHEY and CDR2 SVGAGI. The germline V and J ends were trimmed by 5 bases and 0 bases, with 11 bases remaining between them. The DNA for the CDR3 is TGTGCCAGCAGTCCCGCCGGGAGCTCCTACAATGAGCAGTTCTTC. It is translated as CASSPAGSSYNEQFF.

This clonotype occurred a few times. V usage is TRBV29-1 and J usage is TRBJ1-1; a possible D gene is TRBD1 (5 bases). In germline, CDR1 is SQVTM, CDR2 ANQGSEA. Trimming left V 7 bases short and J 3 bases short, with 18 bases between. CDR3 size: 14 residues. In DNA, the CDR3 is TGCAGCGCCGGACCCGGGACCCAATACACTGAAGCTTTCTTT. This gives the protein CSAGPGTQYTEAFF.

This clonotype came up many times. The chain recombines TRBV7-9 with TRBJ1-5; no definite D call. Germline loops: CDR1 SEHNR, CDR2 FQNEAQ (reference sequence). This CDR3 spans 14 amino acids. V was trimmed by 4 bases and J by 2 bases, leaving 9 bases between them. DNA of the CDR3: TGTGCCAGCAGCTCCAGTAATGGCAATCAGCCCCAGCATTTT. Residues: CASSSSNGNQPQHF.

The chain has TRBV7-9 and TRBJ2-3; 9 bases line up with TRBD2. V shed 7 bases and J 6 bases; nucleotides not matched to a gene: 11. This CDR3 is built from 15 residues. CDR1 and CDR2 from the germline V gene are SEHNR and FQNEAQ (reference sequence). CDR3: CASTPGETSGDTQYF. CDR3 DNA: TGTGCCAGCACCCCCGGGGAGACTAGCGGCGATACGCAGTATTTT. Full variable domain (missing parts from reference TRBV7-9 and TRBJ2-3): DTGVSQNPRHKITKRGQNVTFRCDPISEHNRLYWYRQTLGQGPEFLTYFQNEAQLEKSRLLSDRFSAERPKGSFSTLEIQRTEQGDSAMYLCASTPGETSGDTQYFGPGTRLTVL.

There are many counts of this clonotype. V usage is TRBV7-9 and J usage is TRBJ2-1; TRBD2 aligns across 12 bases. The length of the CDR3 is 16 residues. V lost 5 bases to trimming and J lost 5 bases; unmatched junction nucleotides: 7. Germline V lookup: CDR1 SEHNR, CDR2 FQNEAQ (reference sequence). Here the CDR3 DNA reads TGTGCCAGCAGCGTAACTAGCGGGGGGTACAACAATGAGCAGTTCTTC. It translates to CASSVTSGGYNNEQFF.

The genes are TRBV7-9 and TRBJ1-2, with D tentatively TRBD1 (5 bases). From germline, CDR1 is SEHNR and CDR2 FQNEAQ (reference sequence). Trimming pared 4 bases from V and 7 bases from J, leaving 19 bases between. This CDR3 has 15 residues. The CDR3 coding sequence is TGTGCCAGCAGCTCGAAACCGACAGAACCCTTTGGCTACACCTTC. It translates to CASSSKPTEPFGYTF.

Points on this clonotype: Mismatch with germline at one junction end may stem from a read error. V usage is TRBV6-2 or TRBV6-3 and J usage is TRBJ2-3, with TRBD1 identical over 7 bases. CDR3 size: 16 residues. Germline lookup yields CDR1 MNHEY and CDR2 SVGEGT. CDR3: CVSSYPTGIGSDTQYF. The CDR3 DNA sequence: TGTGTCAGCAGTTACCCGACAGGGATTGGGTCAGATACGCAGTATTTT.

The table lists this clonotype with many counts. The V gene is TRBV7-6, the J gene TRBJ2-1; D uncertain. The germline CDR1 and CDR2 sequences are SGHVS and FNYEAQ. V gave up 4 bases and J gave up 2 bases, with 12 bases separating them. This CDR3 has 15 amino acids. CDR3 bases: TGTGCCAGCAGCTCAACCGGGTCCCCCTACAATGAGCAGTTCTTC. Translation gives CASSSTGSPYNEQFF.

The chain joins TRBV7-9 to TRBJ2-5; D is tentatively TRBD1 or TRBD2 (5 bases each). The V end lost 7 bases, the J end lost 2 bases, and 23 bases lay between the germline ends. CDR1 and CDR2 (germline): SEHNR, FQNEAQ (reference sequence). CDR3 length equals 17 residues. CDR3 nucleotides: TGTGCCAGCACCCCTCTTGAGGGGCCCACGCTACAAGAGACCCAGTACTTC. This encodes CASTPLEGPTLQETQYF.

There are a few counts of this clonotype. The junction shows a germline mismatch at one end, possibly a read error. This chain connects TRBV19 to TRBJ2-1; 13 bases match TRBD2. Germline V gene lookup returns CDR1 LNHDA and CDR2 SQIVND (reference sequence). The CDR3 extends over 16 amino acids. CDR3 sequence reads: CASSLETSGGTDEQFF. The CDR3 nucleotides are TGTGCCAGTAGTCTAGAGACTAGCGGGGGGACGGATGAGCAGTTCTTC.

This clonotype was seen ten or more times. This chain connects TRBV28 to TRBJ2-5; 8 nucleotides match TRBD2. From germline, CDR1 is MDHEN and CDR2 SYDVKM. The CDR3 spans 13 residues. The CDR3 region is CAEGEAGEETQYF. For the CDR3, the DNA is TGTGCAGAGGGTGAAGCGGGGGAAGAGACCCAGTACTTC.

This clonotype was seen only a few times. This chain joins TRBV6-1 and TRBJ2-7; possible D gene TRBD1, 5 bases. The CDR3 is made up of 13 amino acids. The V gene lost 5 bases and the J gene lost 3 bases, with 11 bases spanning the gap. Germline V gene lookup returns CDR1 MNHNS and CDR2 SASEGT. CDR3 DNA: TGTGCCAGCAGTAGGGGAACTCTCTACGAGCAGTACGTC. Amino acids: CASSRGTLYEQYV.

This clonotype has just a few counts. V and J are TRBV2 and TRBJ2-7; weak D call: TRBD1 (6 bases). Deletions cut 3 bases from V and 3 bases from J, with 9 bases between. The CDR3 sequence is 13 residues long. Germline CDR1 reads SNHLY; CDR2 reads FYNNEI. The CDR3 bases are TGTGCCAGCAGTGAGGCCAGGGGCTACGAGCAGTACGTC. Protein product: CASSEARGYEQYV.

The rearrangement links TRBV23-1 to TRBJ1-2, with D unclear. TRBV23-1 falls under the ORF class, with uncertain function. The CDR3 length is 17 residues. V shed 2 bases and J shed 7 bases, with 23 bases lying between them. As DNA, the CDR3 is TGCGCCAGCAGTCAAGCAGTAGTCCAACTGGGCCTAGGTGGCTACACCTTC. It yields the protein CASSQAVVQLGLGGYTF.

The CDR3 DNA reads TGCAGTGCTAGAGAGGGGGACAGCACAGATACGCAGTATTTT. This translates into CSAREGDSTDTQYF. V and J are TRBV20-1 and TRBJ2-3, with D perhaps assigned TRBD1 or TRBD2 (5 bases each). V shed 0 bases and J shed 0 bases, with 7 bases lying between them. Germline V gene lookup returns CDR1 DFQATT and CDR2 SNEGSKA (reference sequence). CDR3 length: 14 amino acids.

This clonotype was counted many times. The CDR3 bases are TGCGCCAGCAGCCAAGGATTCTTAGGCCAGAGCTACAATGAGCAGTTCTTC. It encodes CASSQGFLGQSYNEQFF. This sequence joins TRBV4-1 and TRBJ2-1; no reliable D call. V lost 1 base, J lost 3 bases, and 16 bases lay in between. Germline V gene sequence: CDR1 MGHRA, CDR2 YSYEKL. CDR3 size: 17 residues.